The 7 T cell receptor beta chains reported below all come from one sample, sequenced in a study of T cells in Graves' hyperthyroidism and ophthalmopathy. Amplification yielded TCR beta CDR3 regions, with RNA transcripts as the source. Researchers ran a first-round RT-PCR on the TCR CDR3 using the HTBI primer set. TCRdb processed the multiplex PCR reads anew with MiXCR; each CDR3 protein has one entry. The sample consists of 490,000 or so distinct CDR3 sequences, roughly 45% of them appearing once. Sequencing input: peripheral blood or thyroid tissue (not recorded which). The receptors were gathered from an adult woman with Graves' disease, either hyperthyroidism or ophthalmopathy (not recorded which).

This clonotype was seen a few times. The chain links TRBV7-8 to TRBJ2-7; TRBD2 is a possible D gene (6 bases). Germline-derived CDR1 and CDR2 are SGHVS and FQNEAQ. The CDR3 length is 14 residues. V shed 8 bases and J shed 3 bases, with 17 bases lying between them. DNA of the CDR3: TGTGCCAGCTTTAAGGGCGGGAAGATCTACGAGCAGTACTTC. Translating it yields CASFKGGKIYEQYF.

V is TRBV7-9 and J is TRBJ2-2, with 10 nucleotides matching TRBD2. Trimming at V came to 5 bases and at J to 7 bases, leaving 10 bases not matched to a gene. The CDR3 is 16 residues long. Germline V CDR1 and CDR2: SEHNR, FQNEAQ (reference sequence). The CDR3 protein is CASSPPSGSRSGELFF. For the CDR3, the DNA is TGTGCCAGCAGCCCCCCTAGCGGGAGTAGGAGCGGGGAGCTGTTTTTT.

Concerning this clonotype itself: Likely a read error: the CDR3 ends without its conserved phenylalanine or tryptophan. The DNA is omitted, as the CDR3 cannot be located on it reliably, and the CDR3 follows TCRdb's listing. V and J are TRBV10-3 and TRBJ1-2; the D call in the table, TRBD1, was not verified against the DNA. From germline, CDR1 is ENHRY and CDR2 SYGVKD. The CDR3 extends over 15 residues, inclusive of both ends. CDR3 sequence: CAITPDREANYGYTD.

This chain uses TRBV20-1 with TRBJ2-5; possible D gene TRBD1, 6 bases. The CDR3 contains 12 residues. Trimming removed 4 bases at V and 14 bases at J, with 20 bases between. Per the germline V gene, CDR1 is DFQATT and CDR2 is SNEGSKA (reference sequence). The CDR3 DNA is TGCAGTGCTACGACCTCCAGGGGCATCCATTACTTC. Its protein is CSATTSRGIHYF.

The chain is built from TRBV7-2 and TRBJ1-6, with TRBD1 as a possible D gene (5 bases). The CDR3 contains 14 residues. The germline gives CDR1 SGHTA, CDR2 FQGNSA. V shed 5 bases and J shed 5 bases, with 10 bases lying between them. The CDR3 coding sequence is TGTGCCAGCAGCGACGGGACCAATAATTCACCCCTCCACTTT. Translating it yields CASSDGTNNSPLHF.

The chain joins TRBV5-1 to TRBJ1-4, with a possible D match to TRBD1 (5 bases). Looked up from germline, CDR1 is SGHRS and CDR2 is YFSETQ. The CDR3 runs 15 residues. The germline V and J ends were trimmed by 4 bases and 1 base, with 11 bases remaining between them. Written as DNA, the CDR3 is TGCGCCAGCAGCGGGGCAGGGCGAACTAATGAAAAACTGTTTTTT. This encodes CASSGAGRTNEKLFF.

This clonotype has a count of ten or more. The chain recombines TRBV12-3 or TRBV12-4 with TRBJ1-2; TRBD1 agrees at 9 bases. The CDR3 is 14 residues long. The V and J ends lost 5 bases and 8 bases, in that order; junction bases with no gene match: 9. The CDR3 loop reads CASSRSTGGVGYTF. CDR3 in DNA: TGTGCCAGCAGTCGTTCAACAGGGGGCGTCGGCTACACCTTC.